This T cell receptor (beta chain) is drawn from a study of T cells in placental villitis. In the study overall: Two control placentae came from preterm deliveries but showed no significant pathology on examination. The study compared placental TCR-beta repertoires across villitis of unknown etiology, gestational-age-matched unaffected controls, and infectious villitis to test an allograft-versus-infection hypothesis.

Here is what the overall study found, with its caveats: Villitis of unknown etiology placentae showed higher clonality than controls (median approximately 0.052 versus 0.0054, p=0.0025), indicating clonal expansion. Higher CMV-specific clone frequencies were found in infectious CMV cases than in villitis of unknown etiology (around 0.011 vs 0.00091), and no difference in CMV-specific clone frequencies was seen between villitis of unknown etiology and controls. With bulk tissue sequencing, helper, regulatory or cytotoxic T cells could not be distinguished, nor could maternal versus fetal T cells, and gamma-delta receptors were excluded. Because the paraffin blocks included small amounts of decidua, some of the captured T cells, particularly in controls, may have been decidual rather than villous infiltrates.

The immunoSEQ v4 bias-controlled multiplex PCR assay, performed blinded to group allocation, was used to amplify TCR-beta CDR3 regions from genomic DNA. To estimate the quantities of nucleated cells and T cells in each sample, reference gene primers were added alongside the TCR-beta primers. Sequencing of the libraries was performed on an Illumina MiSeq with a 100-cycle paired-end protocol. As for the original processing: In the immunoSEQ Analyzer software, diversity and richness were calculated, with richness measured by iChao1 and clonality based on Pielou evenness and Shannon diversity on a 0-1 scale where a higher value means less diversity. CDR3 amino acid sequences together with V/J genes were queried against VDJdb for CMV, EBV and influenza A specificities, with confidence 3 and substitution 2 applied. The Morisita-Horn index was used to measure TCR-beta amino acid clonotype overlap among the villitis of unknown etiology, infectious villitis and control repertoires. In TCRdb, the immuneACCESS table is reduced to in-frame sequences with V and J assigned. These tables do not hold every clone; where another copy was compared, an unresolved V gene accounts for under half, and the others remain unexplained. That table furnishes V, J and clone size, whereas the DNA furnished D and trimming. The sample table holds approximately 720 clones, of which roughly nine tenths were seen once. Under 14% of the sample rests with the top ten.

Roughly 9 placentae without villitis served as controls and were matched to the villitis of unknown etiology cases on gestational age at delivery. Placentae were collected after delivery and examined grossly and histologically before archival tissue was selected. Five 10-micron scrolls were cut from each FFPE block, and DNA was isolated using the AllPrep DNA/RNA FFPE Tissue kit. DNA concentration and purity were checked by NanoDrop, and RNA quality was assessed on a Bioanalyzer. Worth noting for this clone: Its target antigen remains unknown. No per-base quality is available; no much larger clone lies one base away.

Via the germline V gene (reference sequence), CDR1 is LNHDA and CDR2 SQIVND. The trim is 6 bases for V and 4 bases for J, with a gap of 18 bases between the germline ends. The CDR3 runs 16 amino acids, cysteine and phenylalanine included. The kept DNA is CDR3 alone, 48 bases in frame from the first base. The sample taken for sequencing was placental tissue containing maternal and fetal cells. In this chain, TRBV19 is recombined with TRBJ2-2, and the D gene may be TRBD2, 7 bases matching. The clonotype originates from a human donor in good health; the placental T cells may come from both mother and fetus. The CDR3 region has the sequence CASRLIGGPFTGELFF. The DNA sequence reads TGTGCCAGTAGATTGATCGGGGGGCCATTCACCGGGGAGCTGTTTTTT. When the CDR3 is completed using the reference TRBV19 and TRBJ2-2 genes on either side, the full variable domain is DGGITQSPKYLFRKEGQNVTLSCEQNLNHDAMYWYRQDPGQGLRLIYYSQIVNDFQKGDIAEGYSVSREKKESFPLTVTSAQKNPTAFYLCASRLIGGPFTGELFFGEGSRLTVL.